What follows describes a single T cell receptor (beta chain). The CDR3 runs to 14 residues. From germline, CDR1 is SGHTA and CDR2 FQGNSA. Trimming removed 1 base from V and 6 bases from J, with 9 bases in between. The data derive from a study of blood T cell repertoires in COVID-19. Across the whole study: Italy, Spain and the United States were the sources of the convalescent and acute COVID-19 samples. The cDNA or gDNA used as material had been derived from T cells, B-cell-depleted T cells, or PBMCs.

Seattle cases were enrolled at active infection and followed longitudinally. In the original analysis: How many nucleated cells were present was estimated from reference gene primer amplification. Sequenced by immunoSEQ multiplex PCR; TCRdb stores in-frame clones only, minus some. V, J and clone size derive from that table, while D and trimming were established from the DNA sequence. The repertoire holds 350,000 or so clones, with about 91% as singletons. The sequencing input was peripheral blood. The chain uses TRBV7-2 and TRBJ2-2; TRBD1 is a possible D gene (6 bases). The source is a woman aged 30 to 39 with COVID-19, enrolled during active disease. The CDR3, as DNA: TGTGCCAGCAGCTTAGGAGGGGGACCCGGGGAGCTGTTTTTT. Protein sequence: CASSLGGGPGELFF.